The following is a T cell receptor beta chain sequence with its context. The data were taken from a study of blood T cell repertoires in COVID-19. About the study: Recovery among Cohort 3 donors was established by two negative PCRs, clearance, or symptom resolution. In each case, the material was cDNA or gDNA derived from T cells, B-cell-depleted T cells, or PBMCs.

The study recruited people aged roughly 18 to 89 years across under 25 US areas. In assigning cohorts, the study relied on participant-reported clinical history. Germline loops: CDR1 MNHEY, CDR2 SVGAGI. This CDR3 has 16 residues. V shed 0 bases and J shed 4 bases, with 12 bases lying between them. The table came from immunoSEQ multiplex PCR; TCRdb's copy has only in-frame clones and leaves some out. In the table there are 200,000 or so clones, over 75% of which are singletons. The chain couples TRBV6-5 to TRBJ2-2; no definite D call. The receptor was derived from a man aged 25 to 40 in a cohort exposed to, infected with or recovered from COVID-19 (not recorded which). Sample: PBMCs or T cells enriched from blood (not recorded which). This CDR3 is CASSYSILSGTGELFF. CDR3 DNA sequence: TGTGCCAGCAGTTACTCGATTTTGAGTGGCACCGGGGAGCTGTTTTTT.